The 30 T cell receptor beta chains in this list originate from one sample, sequenced in a study of spatial heterogeneity in lung cancer. Indicated time point: sample taken at primary tumor resection. Material for sequencing was whole RNA from tumor, nontumor lung or frozen PBMC, left unsorted. TCRdb fed the 5' RACE reads into MiXCR, producing one record per CDR3 protein. The sample shows tens of thousands of distinct CDR3 sequences, roughly an eighth of them seen only once. The specimen comprised PBMCs, sampled at surgery. These receptors were collected from a male donor with early-stage non-small cell lung cancer.

This clonotype has only a few counts. The V call is TRBV14, the J call TRBJ2-4, with TRBD2 as a possible D gene (5 bases). The CDR3 runs to 14 residues. Germline V gene sequence: CDR1 SGHDN, CDR2 FVKESK. Trimming removed 4 bases at V and 6 bases at J, with 13 bases between. The CDR3 nucleotides are TGTGCCAGCAGCCCCGGACTCGCCCGAAACATTCAGTACTTC. Translating it yields CASSPGLARNIQYF.

This clonotype was detected many times. The rearrangement uses TRBV6-1 and TRBJ1-4; D unresolved. This CDR3 has 12 residues. V lost 2 bases and J 6 bases, leaving 4 bases between the germline ends. In germline, CDR1 is MNHNS, CDR2 SASEGT. CDR3 amino acids: CASSERDEKLFF. CDR3 bases: TGTGCCAGCAGTGAACGAGATGAAAAACTGTTTTTT.

This chain joins TRBV5-4 and TRBJ1-1; tentatively, D is TRBD1 (5 bases). CDR1 is SGHNT, CDR2 YYREEE, per germline (reference sequence). The V gene lost 0 bases and the J gene lost 4 bases, with 7 bases spanning the gap. The CDR3 runs 13 residues. DNA for the CDR3: TGTGCCAGCAGCTTGGCGGGGGTCACTGAAGCTTTCTTT. As protein: CASSLAGVTEAFF.

The chain combines TRBV20-1 with TRBJ2-3; possibly TRBD2 for D (6 bases). Looked up from germline, CDR1 is DFQATT and CDR2 is SNEGSKA (reference sequence). Trimming stripped 5 bases from V and 2 bases from J, with 17 bases between. This CDR3 has 15 amino acids. CDR3 protein: CSARTTSYNTDTQYF. The CDR3, as DNA: TGCAGTGCTCGAACCACTAGCTACAACACAGATACGCAGTATTTT.

This clonotype was seen more than once but under ten times. The chain is built from TRBV30 and TRBJ2-2; TRBD1 is a possible D gene (6 bases). The CDR3 loop spans 14 amino acids. V lost 2 bases and J lost 4, with 11 bases in between. In germline, CDR1 is GTSNPN, CDR2 SVGIG (reference sequence). The CDR3: CAWSPGQSTGELFF. CDR3 in DNA: TGTGCCTGGAGTCCAGGACAGAGCACCGGGGAGCTGTTTTTT.

This clonotype was found many times. V and J are TRBV12-3 or TRBV12-4 and TRBJ1-1; D not resolved. The CDR3 is 14 amino acids. V lost 2 bases, J lost 1 base, and 8 bases lay in between. CDR3 sequence: CASSLSLQNTEAFF. As DNA, the CDR3 is TGTGCCAGCAGTTTATCTCTTCAGAACACTGAAGCTTTCTTT.

Ten or more counts support this clonotype. This chain connects TRBV5-1 to TRBJ2-2, with D perhaps matching TRBD2 (6 bases). This CDR3 is built from 15 residues. The germline CDR1 and CDR2 sequences are SGHRS and YFSETQ. The germline V and J ends were trimmed by 4 bases and 5 bases, with 15 bases remaining between them. CDR3 residues: CASSPPGLETGELFF. CDR3 in DNA: TGCGCCAGCAGCCCTCCGGGACTGGAAACCGGGGAGCTGTTTTTT.

The table lists this clonotype with a few counts. The chain links TRBV6-6 to TRBJ2-5, with D possibly being TRBD2 (5 bases). Trimming cost V 2 bases and J 7 bases, with 14 bases left between them. Looked up from germline, CDR1 is MNHNY and CDR2 is SVGAGI (reference sequence). The CDR3 spans 14 residues. CDR3 nucleotides: TGTGCCAGCAGTTACCCAAGTCGGGAAGGGACCCAGTACTTC. This codes for CASSYPSREGTQYF.

This clonotype was detected only a few times. The gene calls are TRBV4-1 and TRBJ2-3; D tentatively fits TRBD1 or TRBD2 (5 bases each). V gave up 1 base and J gave up 1 base, with 15 bases separating them. The germline V gene encodes CDR1 MGHRA and CDR2 YSYEKL. The CDR3 spans 17 residues. CDR3 loop: CASSQGRGVEGTDTQYF. The DNA for the CDR3 is TGCGCCAGCAGCCAAGGACGGGGCGTGGAGGGCACAGATACGCAGTATTTT.

The V and J genes are TRBV14 and TRBJ2-1; D is ambiguous. This CDR3 spans 13 amino acids. Trimming took off 1 base at V and 9 bases at J, with 10 bases between the two ends. The germline V gene has CDR1 SGHDN and CDR2 FVKESK. CDR3 DNA: TGTGCCAGCAGCCAAGTTTTTGTAGGTGAGCAGTTCTTC. This codes for CASSQVFVGEQFF.

This clonotype was seen only a few times. This sequence joins TRBV7-8 and TRBJ2-3; the D gene is possibly TRBD1 (6 bases). The CDR3 extends over 16 amino acids. The ends were cut back, 4 bases at V and 3 bases at J, with 17 bases in the middle. Germline-derived CDR1 and CDR2 are SGHVS and FQNEAQ. The CDR3 DNA reads as TGTGCCAGCAGCTGGGAACCCGGGACAACAACAGATACGCAGTATTTT. Its translation: CASSWEPGTTTDTQYF.

This clonotype came up a few times. V gene TRBV6-5 combines with J gene TRBJ1-6; D not resolved. CDR3 length equals 14 residues. CDR1 and CDR2 from the germline V gene are MNHEY and SVGAGI. V lost 8 bases to trimming and J lost 0 bases, with 8 bases between them. The CDR3 region is CASGQSSYNSPLHF. The CDR3 bases are TGTGCCAGCGGTCAGAGCTCCTATAATTCACCCCTCCACTTT.

This clonotype was seen only a few times. This sequence joins TRBV19 and TRBJ2-7, with 7 bases that match TRBD2. From germline, CDR1 is LNHDA and CDR2 SQIVND (reference sequence). The length of the CDR3 is 13 residues. The V and J ends lost 3 bases and 4 bases, in that order; junction bases with no gene match: 3. As DNA, the CDR3 is TGTGCCAGTAGTATTTCGCGGGGGTACGAGCAGTACTTC. Residues: CASSISRGYEQYF. Complete variable domain (other parts from reference TRBV19 and TRBJ2-7): DGGITQSPKYLFRKEGQNVTLSCEQNLNHDAMYWYRQDPGQGLRLIYYSQIVNDFQKGDIAEGYSVSREKKESFPLTVTSAQKNPTAFYLCASSISRGYEQYFGPGTRLTVT.

The sample holds a few counts of this clonotype. The chain recombines TRBV6-6 with TRBJ1-5; D possibly corresponds to TRBD1 (5 bases). There are 13 residues in the CDR3. The V end lost 7 bases, the J end lost 7 bases, and 14 bases lay between the germline ends. The germline CDR1 and CDR2 sequences are MNHNY and SVGAGI (reference sequence). The chain's CDR3 is CASNQGRGQPQHF. For the CDR3, the DNA is TGTGCCAGCAATCAGGGAAGGGGCCAGCCCCAGCATTTT.

This clonotype was recorded many times. V gene TRBV21-1 combines with J gene TRBJ1-5. TRBV21-1 is flagged as a pseudogene. This CDR3 has 11 residues. The CDR3 spells CASSANQPQHF. CDR3 sequence (DNA): TGTGCCAGCAGCGCCAATCAGCCCCAGCATTTT.

In its sample, this clonotype was seen a few times. The chain joins TRBV29-1 to TRBJ2-3; D gene ambiguous. The CDR3 extends over 13 amino acids. Per the germline V gene, CDR1 is SQVTM and CDR2 is ANQGSEA. Deletions cut 3 bases from V and 2 bases from J, with 9 bases between. CDR3 sequence: CSVDEKVTDTQYF. The CDR3 coding sequence is TGCAGCGTTGATGAGAAGGTCACAGATACGCAGTATTTT.

The chain uses TRBV6-1 and TRBJ1-5, with 8 bases that match TRBD1. Germline CDR1 MNHNS, CDR2 SASEGT. The V gene end was trimmed by 8 bases and the J gene end by 6 bases; junction bases not matched to a gene: 3. The length of the CDR3 is 12 residues. CDR3 nucleotides: TGTGCCAGCCGGACAGGGAGTCAGCCCCAGCATTTT. Its protein is CASRTGSQPQHF.

The J gene is TRBJ2-7, the V gene TRBV6-6; 7 nucleotides agree with TRBD2. V was clipped by 5 bases and J by 6 bases; unmatched bases: 7. Germline CDR1 is MNHNY and CDR2 is SVGAGI (reference sequence). The CDR3 consists of 13 residues. CDR3 loop: CASSGTGGGEQYF. CDR3 DNA sequence: TGTGCCAGCAGTGGGACGGGCGGGGGCGAGCAGTACTTC.

In its sample, this clonotype was seen a few times. The chain links TRBV4-1 to TRBJ2-5, with 13 positions matching TRBD2. The germline V gene has CDR1 MGHRA and CDR2 YSYEKL. With 4 bases clipped from V and 1 base from J, the junction kept 3 bases outside the gene matches. CDR3 length equals 16 residues. The CDR3 DNA reads TGCGCCAGCAGCCGGACTAGCGGGAGCTTCCAAGAGACCCAGTACTTC. Translating it yields CASSRTSGSFQETQYF.

This clonotype was counted only a few times. The rearrangement links TRBV29-1 to TRBJ2-7; 7 bases match TRBD1. CDR1 is SQVTM, CDR2 ANQGSEA, per germline. The J segment lost 3 bases and the V segment lost 2 bases, leaving 10 bases of the junction unmatched. The CDR3 has 15 residues. Written as DNA, the CDR3 is TGCAGCGTTGAAAGGGTCCGGGACAGCGACTACGAGCAGTACTTC. It codes for CSVERVRDSDYEQYF.

This clonotype was detected ten times or more. At one end the junction does not follow the germline gene, possibly because of a read error. This sequence joins TRBV5-1 and TRBJ2-1, with D possibly TRBD1 on 5 matching bases. Germline V gives CDR1 SGHRS, CDR2 YFSETQ. This CDR3 region has 15 residues. CDR3 DNA: TGCGCCAGCAGCTTGGATGGCGCACCAGGGTCACCCCAGCCCTTC. Amino acid sequence: CASSLDGAPGSPQPF.

There are many counts of this clonotype. The CDR3 protein is CSVSDREPYEQYF. CDR3 coding DNA: TGCAGTGTCTCGGACAGGGAGCCCTACGAGCAGTACTTC. The V call is TRBV20-1, the J call TRBJ2-7; 8 nucleotides line up with TRBD1. There are 13 residues in the CDR3. Germline V gene lookup returns CDR1 DFQATT and CDR2 SNEGSKA (reference sequence). Germline trimming cut 7 bases from V and 2 bases from J; bases unmatched to any gene: 7.

There are a few counts of this clonotype. CDR3 bases: TGTGCCAGCAAAGGGACGGTCTACGAGCAGTACTTC. This codes for CASKGTVYEQYF. The chain links TRBV2 to TRBJ2-7; either TRBD1 or TRBD2 may supply D (5 bases each). Germline loops: CDR1 SNHLY, CDR2 FYNNEI. Trimming shortened V by 7 bases and J by 3 bases, and 10 bases separated the two germline ends. The CDR3 covers 12 residues.

The rearrangement uses TRBV7-9 and TRBJ2-5; a weak D match, TRBD2 (5 bases). Looked up from germline, CDR1 is SEHNR and CDR2 is FQNEAQ (reference sequence). This CDR3 has 16 amino acids. The V end was cut by 2 bases, the J end by 0 bases, with 13 bases between. In nucleotides, the CDR3 is TGTGCCAGCAGCTTAAGAGCGGACCCGTACCAAGAGACCCAGTACTTC. Protein sequence: CASSLRADPYQETQYF.

Only a few counts were recorded for this clonotype. The chain uses TRBV7-9 and TRBJ2-7, with 8 bases aligning to TRBD2. The germline V gene encodes CDR1 SEHNR and CDR2 FQNEAQ (reference sequence). Trimming took 5 bases from V and 2 from J; bases not matched to a gene: 2. The CDR3 sequence is 13 residues long. CDR3 DNA: TGTGCCAGCAGCGCGGGGGGCCCCTACGAGCAGTACTTC. Translating it yields CASSAGGPYEQYF.

DNA for the CDR3: TGCAGTGCTAGCGTCGACACAGATACGCAGTATTTT. It translates to CSASVDTDTQYF. V gene TRBV20-1 combines with J gene TRBJ2-3; no definite D call. CDR1 and CDR2 from the germline V gene are DFQATT and SNEGSKA (reference sequence). V was shortened by 3 bases and J by 2 bases, with 6 bases between the two germline ends. This CDR3 contains 12 residues.

This clonotype has only a few counts. V is TRBV29-1 and J is TRBJ1-1; TRBD1 aligns across 9 bases. Germline V gives CDR1 SQVTM, CDR2 ANQGSEA. The J segment lost 8 bases and the V segment lost 6 bases, leaving 1 base of the junction unmatched. The CDR3 is made up of 10 amino acids. The CDR3 DNA reads TGCAGCGTGGGGACAGGGGAAGCTTTCTTT. It yields the protein CSVGTGEAFF.

This rearrangement joins TRBV4-2 to TRBJ2-7; TRBD1 or TRBD2 may be the D gene (5 bases each). CDR3 length equals 15 residues. With 0 bases removed from V and 6 bases from J, the gap between germline ends came to 15 bases. Germline-derived CDR1 and CDR2 are LGHNA and YNFKEQ. CDR3 DNA sequence: TGTGCCAGCAGCCAAGAACCTGGGACCTTCGGCGAGCAGTACTTC. Its translation: CASSQEPGTFGEQYF.

The V call is TRBV14, the J call TRBJ2-4; D remains unclear. Germline V gene sequence: CDR1 SGHDN, CDR2 FVKESK. CDR3 length: 14 amino acids. Trimming left V 3 bases short and J 3 bases short, with 9 bases between. CDR3 bases: TGTGCCAGCAGCCATTCCCCCGGCAAAAACATTCAGTACTTC. Translation: CASSHSPGKNIQYF.

This clonotype was counted at least ten times. This chain uses TRBV5-1 with TRBJ2-2, with TRBD2 matching over 10 bases. V trimming: 4 bases; J trimming: 1 base; junction bases outside the gene matches: 1. This CDR3 region has 15 residues. Germline CDR1 reads SGHRS; CDR2 reads YFSETQ. CDR3 sequence: CASSPSGGNTGELFF. CDR3 sequence (DNA): TGCGCCAGCAGCCCTAGCGGGGGGAACACCGGGGAGCTGTTTTTT.